The 31 T cell receptor beta chains reported below all come from one sample, sequenced in a study of cytomegalovirus exposure and HLA in healthy donors. Sequencing used immunoSEQ multiplex PCR; TCRdb keeps in-frame clones, though not all of them. The table records some 140,000 clones, approximately 87% of them present only once. Sequencing used PBMCs. Receptors were obtained from a man between 18 and 35 years old in good health and CMV-seronegative.

The genes are TRBV6-5 and TRBJ2-1; 11 nucleotides align to TRBD2. With V trimmed by 5 bases and J by 7 bases, 7 bases remained unmatched. This CDR3 region has 15 residues. Germline CDR1 is MNHEY and CDR2 is SVGAGI. The CDR3 nucleotides are TGTGCCAGCAGTCTGGGACTAGCGGAAGTAAATGAGCAGTTCTTC. It translates to CASSLGLAEVNEQFF.

The V call is TRBV7-9, the J call TRBJ1-2; tentatively, D is TRBD1 (6 bases). Germline assignment: CDR1 SEHNR and CDR2 FQNEAQ (reference sequence). The ends were cut back, 2 bases at V and 2 bases at J, with 15 bases in the middle. The CDR3 spans 16 residues. The CDR3 is CASSLWGQQGNYGYTF. The DNA of the CDR3 is TGTGCCAGCAGCTTATGGGGCCAACAGGGAAACTATGGCTACACCTTC.

The chain carries TRBV18 and TRBJ1-4, with a weak D call TRBD1 (6 bases). The V and J ends lost 3 bases and 5 bases respectively, with 10 bases between them. Germline loops: CDR1 KGHSH, CDR2 LQKENI. This CDR3 comprises 14 residues. CDR3 in DNA: TGTGCCAGCTCACCGACAGGTCAGAATGAAAAACTGTTTTTT. Its translation: CASSPTGQNEKLFF.

The chain uses TRBV4-1 and TRBJ1-5; D not certain. Germline loops: CDR1 MGHRA, CDR2 YSYEKL. V lost 1 base to trimming and J lost 0 bases, with 10 bases between them. The CDR3 loop spans 16 amino acids. The CDR3 is CASSQGAAHSNQPQHF. DNA for the CDR3: TGCGCCAGCAGCCAAGGTGCGGCCCATAGCAATCAGCCCCAGCATTTT.

CDR3: CASSLAPLGLQGNSPLHF. For the CDR3, the DNA is TGTGCCAGCAGCTTAGCCCCTCTCGGGTTGCAGGGAAATTCACCCCTCCACTTT. This chain links TRBV7-8 with TRBJ1-6; a possible D gene is TRBD1 (5 bases). Trimming removed 0 bases at V and 7 bases at J, with 19 bases between. The CDR3 is 18 residues long. Germline lookup yields CDR1 SGHVS and CDR2 FQNEAQ.

The chain couples TRBV5-6 to TRBJ2-7, with TRBD2 identical over 13 bases. From germline, CDR1 is SGHDT and CDR2 YYEEEE. J was trimmed by 3 bases and V by 1 base; bases with no gene match: 13. The CDR3 runs 19 residues. CDR3 residues: CASSLRDIGTSGVNYEQYF. CDR3 bases: TGTGCCAGCAGCTTGCGCGACATTGGGACTAGCGGGGTGAACTACGAGCAGTACTTC.

This clone occurred once. V is TRBV6-1 and J is TRBJ1-3; TRBD1 matches at 8 bases. The germline CDR1 and CDR2 sequences are MNHNS and SASEGT. The CDR3 contains 13 residues. The CDR3 DNA reads TGTGGGACAGGGCCTATCTCTGGAAACACCATATATTTT. Amino acid sequence: CGTGPISGNTIYF.

This chain links TRBV6-5 with TRBJ1-1; 8 nucleotides line up with TRBD1. Germline V gives CDR1 MNHEY, CDR2 SVGAGI. This CDR3 is 13 amino acids long. J was trimmed by 10 bases and V by 6 bases; bases with no gene match: 10. In DNA, the CDR3 is TGTGCCAGCAGCCTGGGACAGGACCAGGGAGCTTTCTTT. It specifies CASSLGQDQGAFF.

This clone was picked up one time. The rearrangement joins TRBV4-1 to TRBJ2-5; D is uncertain. CDR1 MGHRA and CDR2 YSYEKL come from the germline V gene. V was shortened by 0 bases and J by 9 bases, with 17 bases between the two germline ends. The length of the CDR3 is 15 residues. In nucleotides, the CDR3 is TGCGCCAGCAGCCAAGACGAAAACAGTGGCACGGCCCAGTACTTC. This codes for CASSQDENSGTAQYF.

This chain links TRBV5-1 with TRBJ2-1; perhaps TRBD1 as D (5 bases). V was pared by 2 bases and J by 8 bases, with 11 bases between. Germline CDR1 is SGHRS and CDR2 is YFSETQ. The CDR3 length is 13 residues. The CDR3 loop is CASSLRQTHEQFF. In DNA form, the CDR3 reads TGCGCCAGCAGCTTAAGACAGACCCATGAGCAGTTCTTC.

This clone came up once. The V call is TRBV2, the J call TRBJ1-1; TRBD1 matches 9 bases. V shed 3 bases, J shed 0 bases, and the junction held 2 bases outside the gene matches. The CDR3 runs 15 residues. Germline assignment: CDR1 SNHLY and CDR2 FYNNEI. CDR3 protein: CASSERTGVNTEAFF. The CDR3 DNA is TGTGCCAGCAGTGAGCGGACAGGGGTGAACACTGAAGCTTTCTTT.

The J gene is TRBJ1-2, the V gene TRBV2, with 10 bases lining up with TRBD1. This CDR3 has 14 residues. The J segment lost 8 bases and the V segment lost 7 bases, leaving 10 bases of the junction unmatched. Per germline, CDR1 SNHLY and CDR2 FYNNEI. CDR3 region: CASIRDRGNRGYTF. The CDR3, as DNA: TGTGCCAGCATTCGGGACAGGGGAAACCGGGGCTACACCTTC.

The chain employs TRBV12-5 and TRBJ1-5; tentatively, D is TRBD1 (6 bases). This CDR3 comprises 13 residues. The V gene's germline CDR1 is LGHNT and CDR2 FRNRAP. Trimming left V 6 bases short and J 11 bases short, with 17 bases between. This chain's CDR3 is CASGLILDSAQHF. CDR3 nucleotide sequence: TGTGCTAGTGGGCTAATCCTGGACAGTGCCCAGCATTTT.

J is TRBJ2-2 and V is TRBV9, with D perhaps TRBD2 (5 bases). The ends were cut back, 0 bases at V and 6 bases at J, with 15 bases in the middle. CDR1 and CDR2 (germline): SGDLS, YYNGEE. The CDR3 runs to 16 residues. CDR3 amino acids: CASSVGPPGEPGELFF. CDR3 nucleotide sequence: TGTGCCAGCAGCGTAGGACCCCCCGGGGAGCCCGGGGAGCTGTTTTTT.

The J gene is TRBJ2-1, the V gene TRBV11-3; D perhaps matches TRBD2 (5 bases). The CDR3 extends over 12 amino acids. Trimming cost V 0 bases and J 9 bases, with 6 bases left between them. Germline CDR1 and CDR2: SGHNT and YENEEA. The CDR3 bases are TGTGCCAGCAGCTTAGACCGGGGTGAGCAGTTCTTC. Protein: CASSLDRGEQFF.

The rearrangement uses TRBV18 and TRBJ1-5, with 9 bases matching TRBD1. Germline lookup yields CDR1 KGHSH and CDR2 LQKENI. V shed 3 bases and J 7 bases; nucleotides not matched to a gene: 4. This CDR3 spans 14 amino acids. The CDR3 nucleotides are TGTGCCAGCTCACCGGGACAGGGTGGGCAGCCCCAGCATTTT. Protein product: CASSPGQGGQPQHF.

CDR3 sequence (DNA): TGTGCCAGCAGTCCCCTGAGGCAGAGCTCCTACGAGCAGTACTTC. It yields the protein CASSPLRQSSYEQYF. The J gene is TRBJ2-7, the V gene TRBV27; no clear D. V lost 5 bases, J lost 0 bases, and 14 bases lay in between. CDR1 and CDR2 (germline): MNHEY, SMNVEV (reference sequence). This CDR3 has 15 amino acids.

The CDR3 spells CASNHKGQGRDEQYF. The CDR3 DNA is TGTGCCAGCAACCACAAGGGACAGGGGAGAGACGAGCAGTACTTC. This rearrangement joins TRBV6-1 to TRBJ2-7; 10 positions match TRBD1. Trimming removed 7 bases from V and 5 bases from J; junction bases left unmatched: 11. Germline V lookup: CDR1 MNHNS, CDR2 SASEGT. This CDR3 is 15 amino acids long.

V usage is TRBV7-9 and J usage is TRBJ1-6, with a tentative D call TRBD1 (5 bases). Germline V gives CDR1 SEHNR, CDR2 FQNEAQ (reference sequence). Trimming took 1 base from V and 3 from J, leaving 19 bases between them. This CDR3 comprises 19 residues. The DNA for the CDR3 is TGTGCCAGCAGCTTAGGGGTTGGGGCAGTGGTTGGCTATAATTCACCCCTCCACTTT. This encodes CASSLGVGAVVGYNSPLHF. Supplemented by reference TRBV7-9 and TRBJ1-6, the full variable domain reads DTGVSQNPRHKITKRGQNVTFRCDPISEHNRLYWYRQTLGQGPEFLTYFQNEAQLEKSRLLSDRFSAERPKGSFSTLEIQRTEQGDSAMYLCASSLGVGAVVGYNSPLHFGNGTRLTVT.

The chain combines TRBV19 with TRBJ2-5, with a weak D call TRBD2 (5 bases). Germline values: CDR1 LNHDA, CDR2 SQIVND (reference sequence). The CDR3 is 15 residues long. The V gene lost 3 bases and the J gene lost 2 bases, with 13 bases spanning the gap. The CDR3 nucleotides read TGTGCCAGTAGTATGAGAGGGTTTGGGCAAGAGACCCAGTACTTC. This translates into CASSMRGFGQETQYF.

The chain employs TRBV23-1 and TRBJ1-1; D ambiguous. TRBV23-1 is given ORF status, its function remaining uncertain. Trimming stripped 10 bases from V and 8 bases from J, with 11 bases between. The CDR3 is 10 residues long. Written as DNA, the CDR3 is TGCGCCATTACGGGGAGAGAAGCTTTCTTT. Translation: CAITGREAFF.

The gene calls are TRBV29-1 and TRBJ1-2; perhaps TRBD1 as D (6 bases). The CDR3 loop spans 14 amino acids. Per the germline V gene, CDR1 is SQVTM and CDR2 is ANQGSEA. V lost 6 bases to trimming and J lost 2 bases, with 16 bases between them. This chain's CDR3 is CSVTSRGSNYGYTF. As DNA, the CDR3 is TGCAGCGTCACGTCCAGGGGCTCGAACTATGGCTACACCTTC.

The chain employs TRBV11-2 and TRBJ2-7; no clear D. Trimming left V 1 base short and J 2 bases short, with 9 bases between. Germline-derived CDR1 and CDR2 are SGHAT and FQNNGV. The length of the CDR3 is 14 residues. DNA for the CDR3: TGTGCCAGCAGCTTAGTTCTAGGCGCCTACGAGCAGTACTTC. The encoded protein is CASSLVLGAYEQYF.

The chain carries TRBV5-1 and TRBJ2-5; possible D gene TRBD1, 6 bases. Germline loops: CDR1 SGHRS, CDR2 YFSETQ. The CDR3 sequence is 14 residues long. V gave up 1 base and J gave up 3 bases, with 10 bases separating them. The CDR3 DNA follows: TGCGCCAGCAGCTTGAGGGACACCGAAGAGACCCAGTACTTC. Translated, it gives CASSLRDTEETQYF.

The chain employs TRBV10-3 and TRBJ1-1, with D perhaps matching TRBD1 (6 bases). The CDR3 loop spans 14 amino acids. V was cut by 9 bases and J by 6 bases, with 20 bases left in between. Germline V CDR1 and CDR2: ENHRY, SYGVKD. CDR3 residues: CAMKDRPEAPEAFF. Here the CDR3 DNA reads TGTGCCATGAAAGACAGGCCCGAAGCCCCTGAAGCTTTCTTT.

This clone was seen only a few times. This sequence joins TRBV2 and TRBJ2-7; the match to TRBD2 covers 9 bases. Germline CDR1 SNHLY, CDR2 FYNNEI. Trimming took 6 bases from V and 6 from J; bases not matched to a gene: 6. The CDR3 sequence is 13 residues long. The CDR3 is CASRAGLALEQYF. In DNA, the CDR3 is TGTGCCAGCAGGGCGGGACTAGCTCTCGAGCAGTACTTC.

The chain combines TRBV7-8 with TRBJ2-1; 10 positions agree with TRBD2. The germline gives CDR1 SGHVS, CDR2 FQNEAQ. The V gene end was trimmed by 3 bases and the J gene end by 3 bases; junction bases not matched to a gene: 8. The CDR3 runs 17 residues. The CDR3 coding sequence is TGTGCCAGCAGCTTGAGTGTCAGCGGGAGGGGCTACAATGAGCAGTTCTTC. Amino acids: CASSLSVSGRGYNEQFF.

This chain links TRBV5-1 with TRBJ1-1; TRBD1 matches 8 bases. The CDR3 has 16 amino acids. Germline V CDR1 and CDR2: SGHRS, YFSETQ. V trimming: 1 base; J trimming: 0 bases; junction bases outside the gene matches: 5. The DNA of the CDR3 is TGCGCCAGCAGCTTGATGGCAGGGGGCTTGAACACTGAAGCTTTCTTT. Amino acid sequence: CASSLMAGGLNTEAFF.

This clone has only a few counts. The chain has TRBV30 and TRBJ2-2; 7 bases map to TRBD1. This CDR3 is built from 14 residues. After removal of 0 bases from V and 5 bases from J, the junction contained 3 bases not matched to a gene. CDR1 is GTSNPN and CDR2 is SVGIG in the germline V gene (reference sequence). CDR3 sequence (DNA): TGTGCCTGGAGTGTAAAGGGGGCAACCGGGGAGCTGTTTTTT. Its translation: CAWSVKGATGELFF.

The genes are TRBV28 and TRBJ2-7, with D perhaps matching TRBD1 (6 bases). The V and J ends lost 5 bases and 1 base respectively, with 21 bases between them. The CDR3 has 17 residues. Germline values: CDR1 MDHEN, CDR2 SYDVKM. The CDR3 is CASSLNTGLRGSYEQYF. CDR3 nucleotides: TGTGCCAGCAGTCTCAACACCGGACTCAGGGGATCCTACGAGCAGTACTTC.

This sequence joins TRBV5-1 and TRBJ2-1; 9 bases map to TRBD2. V lost 8 bases, J lost 2 bases, and 5 bases stayed unmatched. There are 14 residues in the CDR3. The V gene's germline CDR1 is SGHRS and CDR2 YFSETQ. For the CDR3, the DNA is TGCGCCAGTCAGCGGGAGGACGCCTACAATGAGCAGTTCTTC. Its protein product is CASQREDAYNEQFF.